This entry describes one TCR beta chain. Its specificity is unknown. This sample was taken from a study of T cell responses to AZD1222 COVID-19 vaccine. The CDR3 runs 16 residues. Looked up from germline, CDR1 is LGHDT and CDR2 is YNNKEL (reference sequence). V lost 0 bases to trimming and J lost 4 bases, with 13 bases between them. The protocol was immunoSEQ multiplex PCR, while the TCRdb copy is restricted to in-frame clones and leaves out a portion. Here the sample spans some 110,000 clones, more than 65% being singletons. Broader study findings: Nearly half of spike-specific TCRs reportedly go after variant regions that carry no mutations. Baseline serostatus was positive in only six or seven AZD1222 recipients. Most donors were white British, females outnumbered males, and clonal diversity was possibly underestimated.

Here the sequenced sample was peripheral blood, taken on day 0 of AZD1222 vaccination. The rearrangement joins TRBV3-1 (or the pseudogene TRBV3-2) to TRBJ1-5, with D maybe TRBD1 (5 bases). This sequence was found in an adult in good health. For the CDR3, the DNA is TGTGCCAGCAGCCAAGATGTGAGACAGAAGAATCAGCCCCAGCATTTT. As protein: CASSQDVRQKNQPQHF.